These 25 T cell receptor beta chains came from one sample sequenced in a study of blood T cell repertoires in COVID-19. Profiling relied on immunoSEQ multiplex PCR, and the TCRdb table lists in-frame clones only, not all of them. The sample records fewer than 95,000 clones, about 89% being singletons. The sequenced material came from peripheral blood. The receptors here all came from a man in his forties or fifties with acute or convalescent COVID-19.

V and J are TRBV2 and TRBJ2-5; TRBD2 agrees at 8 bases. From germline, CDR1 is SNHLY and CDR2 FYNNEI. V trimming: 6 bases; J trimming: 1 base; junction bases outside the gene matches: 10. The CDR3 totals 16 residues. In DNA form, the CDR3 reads TGTGCCAGCAGGAGGTCCCCGCGGGGGGCCCAAGAGACCCAGTACTTC. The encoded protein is CASRRSPRGAQETQYF.

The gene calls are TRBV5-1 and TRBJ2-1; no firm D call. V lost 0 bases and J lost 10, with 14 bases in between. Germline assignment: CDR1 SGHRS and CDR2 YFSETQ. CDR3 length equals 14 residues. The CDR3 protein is CASSLGPSDVEQFF. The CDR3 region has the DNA TGCGCCAGCAGCTTGGGACCCAGCGACGTGGAGCAGTTCTTC.

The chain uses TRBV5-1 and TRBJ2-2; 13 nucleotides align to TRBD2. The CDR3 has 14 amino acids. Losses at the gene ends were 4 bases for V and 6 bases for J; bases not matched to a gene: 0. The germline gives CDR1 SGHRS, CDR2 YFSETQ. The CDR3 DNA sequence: TGCGCCAGCAGCGGGACTAGCGGGGCCGGGGAGCTGTTTTTT. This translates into CASSGTSGAGELFF.

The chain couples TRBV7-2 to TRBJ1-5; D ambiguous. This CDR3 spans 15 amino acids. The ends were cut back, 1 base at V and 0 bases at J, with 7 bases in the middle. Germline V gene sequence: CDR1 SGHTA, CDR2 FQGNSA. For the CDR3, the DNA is TGTGCCAGCAGCTTAGGGCAGTTTAGCAATCAGCCCCAGCATTTT. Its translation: CASSLGQFSNQPQHF.

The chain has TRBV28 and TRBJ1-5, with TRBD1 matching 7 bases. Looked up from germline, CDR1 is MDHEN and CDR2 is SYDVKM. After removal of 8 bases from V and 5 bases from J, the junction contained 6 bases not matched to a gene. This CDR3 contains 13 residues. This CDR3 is CASEWDRYQPQHF. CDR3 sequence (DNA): TGTGCCAGCGAGTGGGACAGATATCAGCCCCAGCATTTT. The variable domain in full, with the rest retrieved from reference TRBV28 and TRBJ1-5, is DVKVTQSSRYLVKRTGEKVFLECVQDMDHENMFWYRQDPGLGLRLIYFSYDVKMKEKGDIPEGYSVSREKKERFSLILESASTNQTSMYLCASEWDRYQPQHFGDGTRLSIL.

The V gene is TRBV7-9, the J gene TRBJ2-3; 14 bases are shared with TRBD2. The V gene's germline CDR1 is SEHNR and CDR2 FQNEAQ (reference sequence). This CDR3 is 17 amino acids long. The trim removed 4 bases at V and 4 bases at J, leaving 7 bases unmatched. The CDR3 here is CASSWWTSGGRADTQYF. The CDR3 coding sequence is TGTGCCAGCAGCTGGTGGACTAGCGGGGGGCGCGCAGATACGCAGTATTTT.

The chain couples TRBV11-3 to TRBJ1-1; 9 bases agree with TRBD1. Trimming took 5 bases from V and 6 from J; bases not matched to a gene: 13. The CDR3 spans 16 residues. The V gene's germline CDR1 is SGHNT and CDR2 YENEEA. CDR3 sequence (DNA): TGTGCCAGCAGCCCCGGGACAGGGTGGGGTAGCCCTGAAGCTTTCTTT. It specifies CASSPGTGWGSPEAFF.

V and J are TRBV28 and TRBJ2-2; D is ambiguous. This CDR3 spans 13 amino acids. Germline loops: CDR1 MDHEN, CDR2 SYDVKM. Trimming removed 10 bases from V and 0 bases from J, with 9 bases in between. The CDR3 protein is CATQQSNTGELFF. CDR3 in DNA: TGTGCCACCCAACAGTCGAACACCGGGGAGCTGTTTTTT.

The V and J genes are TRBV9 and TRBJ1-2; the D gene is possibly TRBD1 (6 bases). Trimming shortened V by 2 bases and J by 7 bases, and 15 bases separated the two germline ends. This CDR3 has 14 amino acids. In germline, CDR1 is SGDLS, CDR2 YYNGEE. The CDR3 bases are TGTGCCAGCAGCGTGGGGAACAGGGAGAGTGGCTACACCTTC. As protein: CASSVGNRESGYTF.

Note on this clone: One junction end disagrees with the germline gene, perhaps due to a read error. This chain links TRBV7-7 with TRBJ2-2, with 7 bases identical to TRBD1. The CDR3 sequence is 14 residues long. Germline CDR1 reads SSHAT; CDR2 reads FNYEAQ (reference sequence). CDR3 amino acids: CASSLGGGSGELFF. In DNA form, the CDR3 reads TGTGCTAGCAGCTTAGGGGGCGGATCCGGGGAGCTGTTTTTT.

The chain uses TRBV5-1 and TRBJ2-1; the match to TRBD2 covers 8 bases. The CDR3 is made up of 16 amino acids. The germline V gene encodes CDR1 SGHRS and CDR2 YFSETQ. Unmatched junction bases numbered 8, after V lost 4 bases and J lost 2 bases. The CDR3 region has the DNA TGCGCCAGCAGCACCTTAGGCGGGGGGCCCTACAATGAGCAGTTCTTC. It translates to CASSTLGGGPYNEQFF.

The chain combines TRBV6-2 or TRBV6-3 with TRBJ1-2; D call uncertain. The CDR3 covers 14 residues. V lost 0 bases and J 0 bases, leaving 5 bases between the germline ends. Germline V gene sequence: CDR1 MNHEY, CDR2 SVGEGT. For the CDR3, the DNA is TGTGCCAGCAGTTACTCGTCAGCTAACTATGGCTACACCTTC. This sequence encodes CASSYSSANYGYTF.

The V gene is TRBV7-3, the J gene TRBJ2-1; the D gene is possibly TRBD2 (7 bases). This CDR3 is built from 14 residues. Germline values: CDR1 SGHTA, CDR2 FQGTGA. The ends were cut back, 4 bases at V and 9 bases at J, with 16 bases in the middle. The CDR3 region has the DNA TGTGCCAGCAGCTCCCCCGGGGGGCGAAGTGAGCAGTTCTTC. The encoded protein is CASSSPGGRSEQFF.

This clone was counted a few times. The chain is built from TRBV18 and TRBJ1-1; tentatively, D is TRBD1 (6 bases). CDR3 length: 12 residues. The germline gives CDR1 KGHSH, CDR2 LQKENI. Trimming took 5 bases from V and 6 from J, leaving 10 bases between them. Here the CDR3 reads CASSFGQPEAFF. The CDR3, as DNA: TGTGCCAGCTCATTTGGACAGCCTGAAGCTTTCTTT.

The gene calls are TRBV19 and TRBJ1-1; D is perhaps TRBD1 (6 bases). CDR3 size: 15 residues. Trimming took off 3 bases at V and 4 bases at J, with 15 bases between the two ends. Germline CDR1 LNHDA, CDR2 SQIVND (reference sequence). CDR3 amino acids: CASSMSGGRGTEAFF. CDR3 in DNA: TGTGCCAGTAGTATGAGCGGGGGCAGAGGCACTGAAGCTTTCTTT.

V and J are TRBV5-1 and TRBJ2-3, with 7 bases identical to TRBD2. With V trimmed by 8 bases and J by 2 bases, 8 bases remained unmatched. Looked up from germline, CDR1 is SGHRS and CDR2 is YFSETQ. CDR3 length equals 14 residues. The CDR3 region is CASTSGGSTDTQYF. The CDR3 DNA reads TGCGCCAGTACCTCCGGGGGGTCCACAGATACGCAGTATTTT.

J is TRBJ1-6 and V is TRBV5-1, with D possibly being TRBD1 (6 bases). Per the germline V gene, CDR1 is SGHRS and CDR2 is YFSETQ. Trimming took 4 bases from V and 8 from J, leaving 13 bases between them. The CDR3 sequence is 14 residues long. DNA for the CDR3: TGCGCCAGCAGCCAAGGACAGTTTCATTCACCCCTCCACTTT. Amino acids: CASSQGQFHSPLHF.

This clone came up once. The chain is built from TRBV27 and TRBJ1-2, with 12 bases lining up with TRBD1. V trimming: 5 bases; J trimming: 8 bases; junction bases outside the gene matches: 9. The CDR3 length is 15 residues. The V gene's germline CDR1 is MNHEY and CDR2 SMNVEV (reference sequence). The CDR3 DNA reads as TGTGCCAGCAGTGCACCGGGACAGGGGGCGCCGGGCTACACCTTC. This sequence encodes CASSAPGQGAPGYTF.

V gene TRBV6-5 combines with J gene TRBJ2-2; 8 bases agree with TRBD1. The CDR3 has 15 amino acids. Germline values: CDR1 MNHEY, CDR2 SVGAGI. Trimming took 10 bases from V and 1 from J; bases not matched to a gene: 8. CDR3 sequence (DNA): TGTGCCATATCAAGGACAGGGAGGAACACCGGGGAGCTGTTTTTT. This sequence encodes CAISRTGRNTGELFF.

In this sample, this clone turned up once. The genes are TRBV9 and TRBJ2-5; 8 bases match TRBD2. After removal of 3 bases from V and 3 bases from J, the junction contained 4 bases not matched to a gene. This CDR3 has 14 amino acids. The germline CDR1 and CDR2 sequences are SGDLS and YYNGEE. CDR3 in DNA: TGTGCCAGCAGCGCTTATAGCGGGGAAGAGACCCAGTACTTC. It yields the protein CASSAYSGEETQYF.

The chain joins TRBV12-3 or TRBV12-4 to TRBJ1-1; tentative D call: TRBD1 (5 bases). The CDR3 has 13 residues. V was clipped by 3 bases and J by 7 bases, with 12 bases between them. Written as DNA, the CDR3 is TGTGCCAGCAGTTTCCCGGGGGTAAATGAAGCTTTCTTT. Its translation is CASSFPGVNEAFF.

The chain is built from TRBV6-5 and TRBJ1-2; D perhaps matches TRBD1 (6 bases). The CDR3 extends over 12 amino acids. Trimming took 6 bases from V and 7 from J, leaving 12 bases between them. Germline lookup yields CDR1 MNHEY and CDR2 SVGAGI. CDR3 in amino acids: CASRITGSGYTF. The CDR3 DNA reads TGTGCCAGCAGAATCACAGGGAGTGGCTACACCTTC.

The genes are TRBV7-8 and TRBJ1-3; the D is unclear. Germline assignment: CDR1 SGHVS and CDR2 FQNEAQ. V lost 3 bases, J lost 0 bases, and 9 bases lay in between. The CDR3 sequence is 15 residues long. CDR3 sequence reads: CASSFGLRSGNTIYF. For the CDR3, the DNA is TGTGCCAGCAGCTTCGGACTGCGCTCTGGAAACACCATATATTTT. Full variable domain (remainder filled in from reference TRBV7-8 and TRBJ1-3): GAGVSQSPRYKVAKRGQDVALRCDPISGHVSLFWYQQALGQGPEFLTYFQNEAQLDKSGLPSDRFFAERPEGSVSTLKIQRTQQEDSAVYLCASSFGLRSGNTIYFGEGSWLTVV.

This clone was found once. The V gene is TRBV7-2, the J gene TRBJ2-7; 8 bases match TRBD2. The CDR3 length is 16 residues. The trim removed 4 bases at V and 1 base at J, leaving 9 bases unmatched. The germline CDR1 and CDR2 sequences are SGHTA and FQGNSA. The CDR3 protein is CASSSSGLAASYEQYF. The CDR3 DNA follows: TGTGCCAGCAGCTCAAGTGGACTAGCTGCGTCCTACGAGCAGTACTTC. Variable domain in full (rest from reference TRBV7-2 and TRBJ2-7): GAGVSQSPSNKVTEKGKDVELRCDPISGHTALYWYRQSLGQGLEFLIYFQGNSAPDKSGLPSDRFSAERTGGSVSTLTIQRTQQEDSAVYLCASSSSGLAASYEQYFGPGTRLTVT.

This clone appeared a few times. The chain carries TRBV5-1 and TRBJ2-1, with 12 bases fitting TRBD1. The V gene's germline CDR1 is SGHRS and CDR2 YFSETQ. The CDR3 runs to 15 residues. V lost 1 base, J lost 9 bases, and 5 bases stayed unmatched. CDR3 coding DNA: TGCGCCAGCAGCTTGTGGGGACAGGGGGCGGCTGAGCAGTTCTTC. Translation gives CASSLWGQGAAEQFF.